The entry below describes one TCR beta chain. Antigen specificity is unknown. TCR beta CDR3 amplification used RNA transcripts. In the first round, RT-PCR was carried out with HTBI primers, and a multiplex PCR formed the second round. From the multiplex PCR reads, TCRdb called clonotypes with MiXCR, one entry per CDR3 protein. The sample shows over a million distinct CDR3 sequences, about 38% of them seen only once. The data are from a study of Graves' ophthalmopathy and Graves' hyperthyroidism. Germline V gives CDR1 MGHRA, CDR2 YSYEKL. This CDR3 region has 17 residues. V shed 4 bases, J shed 0 bases, and the junction held 10 bases outside the gene matches. Regarding the study as a whole: The model predicted progression of ophthalmopathy with a sensitivity of about 68%, and its specificity was less than 85%.

Specimen: peripheral blood or thyroid tissue (not recorded which). The genes are TRBV4-1 and TRBJ1-1; TRBD1 matches 8 bases. The TCR originated in an adult man with Graves' hyperthyroidism. CDR3 DNA sequence: TGCGCCAGCAGCCCCCTCCTATCGACAGGGGTGAACACTGAAGCTTTCTTT. It translates to CASSPLLSTGVNTEAFF.